This TCR beta chain was sequenced during a study of CD8 T cells in Susac syndrome. RNA, at about 0.45 to 1 ug, was reverse transcribed with random hexamers. TCRdb recomputed calls from the immunoSEQ multiplex PCR reads with MiXCR, one row per CDR3 protein. Of approximately 130,000 distinct CDR3 sequences in the sample, roughly 89% were seen once. In this sample, this clonotype turned up once. The CDR3 consists of 16 residues. CDR1 is SEHNR and CDR2 is FQNEAQ in the germline V gene (reference sequence). Trimming took 2 bases from V and 4 from J, leaving 17 bases between them. This clonotype originated in a human donor with multiple sclerosis. What was sequenced was CD8+ T cells from PBMCs. The genes are TRBV7-9 and TRBJ1-2, with D perhaps TRBD1 (5 bases). DNA for the CDR3: TGTGCCAGCAGCTTACTGCCTGATGCAGGGACCTATGGCTACACCTTC. This translates into CASSLLPDAGTYGYTF.